This T cell receptor beta chain was identified in a study of beta chain features in type 1 diabetes. Study-wide background: Investigators examined roughly 99,000,000 sorted cells across all samples.

CDR1 and CDR2 (germline): SGHRS, YFSETQ. The CDR3 length is 13 residues. For this clone: Its specificity is unknown.

Sequenced material consisted of expressed TCRB transcripts (all of the isolated RNA was reverse transcribed). The method was immunoSEQ multiplex PCR; TCRdb's version includes in-frame clones alone and lacks a portion of them. The sample carries some 360,000 clones, roughly 9.8% recorded once. Study-wide results and limits: TCRB CDR3 length was moderately but significantly reduced in all four CD4+ subsets of Type 1 diabetes patients.

The sequenced material came from central memory CD4+ T cells from blood. The TCR comes from a man aged 25-40 years with type 1 diabetes. The rearrangement uses TRBV5-1 and TRBJ2-5, with D hard to call. The J call could be wrong; TRBJ2-7 is a better fit for the DNA end. The CDR3 spells CASSLEAPYEQYF. The CDR3 nucleotides are TGCGCCAGCAGCTTAGAAGCGCCCTACGAGCAGTACTTC.